This T cell receptor (beta chain) appears in the sequencing data of a study of blood T cell repertoires in COVID-19. Whole-study context: Researchers got acute and convalescent COVID-19 samples from the United States, Italy and Spain. Sample material is recorded as cDNA or gDNA derived from T cells, B-cell-depleted T cells, or PBMCs.

CDR3 size: 15 residues. The germline gives CDR1 LNHDA, CDR2 SQIVND (reference sequence). The V and J ends lost 8 bases and 5 bases respectively, with 20 bases between them. Original methodology: Amplification from reference gene primers served as the basis for estimated nucleated cell counts. Using immunoSEQ multiplex PCR, the repertoire was profiled, and TCRdb retains in-frame clones only, with some absent. The V and J calls and the clone size are those of that table, but D and trimming were determined from the DNA. The profile shows around 260,000 clones, roughly 88% of them singletons. The chain is built from TRBV19 and TRBJ2-3; D may be TRBD2 (5 bases). The clonotype comes from a human donor in a cohort sampled during active COVID-19. The sample was peripheral blood. As DNA, the CDR3 is TGTGCCAGTCGCAATGGGCTAGCCGACGAAGATACGCAGTATTTT. This gives the protein CASRNGLADEDTQYF.